Each of the 3 T cell receptor beta chains below was sequenced from the same sample in a study of T cell responses to AZD1222 COVID-19 vaccine. Data came from immunoSEQ multiplex PCR; TCRdb stores just in-frame clones and leaves some out. This repertoire shows roughly 42,000 clones, 88% found once; its top ten account for around a quarter. This specimen was peripheral blood, taken 28 days after the second dose of the MenACWY control vaccine. The receptors were sampled from an adult who received the MenACWY meningococcal vaccine as a control.

The chain links TRBV5-1 to TRBJ2-3; D unresolved. Trimming removed 0 bases from V and 0 bases from J, with 8 bases in between. The CDR3 is made up of 15 amino acids. In germline, CDR1 is SGHRS, CDR2 YFSETQ. CDR3 nucleotides: TGCGCCAGCAGCTTGGAGCGAGCTAGCACAGATACGCAGTATTTT. Its translation is CASSLERASTDTQYF.

This chain links TRBV24-1 with TRBJ2-1; a weak D match, TRBD1 (5 bases). Trimming cost V 10 bases and J 5 bases, with 14 bases left between them. The CDR3 is made up of 13 amino acids. Germline V gives CDR1 KGHDR, CDR2 SFDVKD. DNA for the CDR3: TGTGCCACTAGAACAGGACACGACAATGAGCAGTTCTTC. It encodes CATRTGHDNEQFF.

J is TRBJ2-5 and V is TRBV2, with 9 bases fitting TRBD2. V lost 6 bases to trimming and J lost 5 bases; unmatched junction nucleotides: 25. Germline-derived CDR1 and CDR2 are SNHLY and FYNNEI. CDR3 length equals 20 residues. As DNA, the CDR3 is TGTGCCAGCAGCGTCGCCAAGAATCCTAGCGGGATCTCGGGGGGGGAGACCCAGTACTTC. Protein product: CASSVAKNPSGISGGETQYF.